The present TCR beta chain was sequenced within a study of T-cell memory formation after mild COVID-19. Germline loops: CDR1 SGHAT, CDR2 FQNNGV. CDR3 length equals 15 residues. Trimming took off 5 bases at V and 4 bases at J, with 18 bases between the two ends. Each CDR3 protein is one row after TCRdb ran MiXCR on the 5' RACE reads. The sample shows about 360,000 distinct CDR3 sequences, over 10% of them seen only once. This clonotype was counted a few times. Sequencing was done on a sample of PBMCs or a T cell subset sorted from them (not recorded which). The receptor was isolated from a man younger than 35 who had mild COVID-19 (a few samples of this study predate the infection). Cell type and time point are not known. V and J are TRBV11-2 and TRBJ2-7; D possibly matches TRBD1 or TRBD2 (5 bases each). The chain's CDR3 is CASSAWGRDPYEQYV. The DNA for the CDR3 is TGTGCCAGCAGCGCTTGGGGCAGGGACCCTTACGAGCAGTACGTC.